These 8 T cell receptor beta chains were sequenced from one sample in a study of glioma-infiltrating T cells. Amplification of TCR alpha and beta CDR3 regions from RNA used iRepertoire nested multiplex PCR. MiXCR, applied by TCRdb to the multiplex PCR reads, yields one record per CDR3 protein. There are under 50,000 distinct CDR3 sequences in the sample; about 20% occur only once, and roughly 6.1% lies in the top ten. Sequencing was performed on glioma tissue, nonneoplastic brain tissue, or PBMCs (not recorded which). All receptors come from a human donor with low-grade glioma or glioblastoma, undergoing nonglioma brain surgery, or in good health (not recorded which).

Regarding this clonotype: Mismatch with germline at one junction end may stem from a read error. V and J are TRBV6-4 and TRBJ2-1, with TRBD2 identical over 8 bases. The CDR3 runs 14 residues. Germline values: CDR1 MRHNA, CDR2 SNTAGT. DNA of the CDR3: TGTGCCGGCAGTTTTTCGGGACTAGTGAGTGAGCAGCTCTTC. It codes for CAGSFSGLVSEQLF.

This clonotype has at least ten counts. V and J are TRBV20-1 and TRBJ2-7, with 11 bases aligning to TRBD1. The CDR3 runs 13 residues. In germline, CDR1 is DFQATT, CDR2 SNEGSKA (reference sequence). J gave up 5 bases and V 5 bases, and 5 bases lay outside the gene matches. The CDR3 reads CSALGQGVDEQYF. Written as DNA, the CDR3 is TGCAGTGCTTTGGGACAGGGGGTCGACGAGCAGTACTTC.

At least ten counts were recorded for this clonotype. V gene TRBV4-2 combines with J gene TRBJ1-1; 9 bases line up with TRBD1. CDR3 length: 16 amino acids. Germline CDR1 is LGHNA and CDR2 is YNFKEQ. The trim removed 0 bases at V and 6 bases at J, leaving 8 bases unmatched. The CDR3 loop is CASSQDRTGVFSEAFF. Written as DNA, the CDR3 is TGTGCCAGCAGCCAAGATCGGACAGGGGTTTTCTCTGAAGCTTTCTTT.

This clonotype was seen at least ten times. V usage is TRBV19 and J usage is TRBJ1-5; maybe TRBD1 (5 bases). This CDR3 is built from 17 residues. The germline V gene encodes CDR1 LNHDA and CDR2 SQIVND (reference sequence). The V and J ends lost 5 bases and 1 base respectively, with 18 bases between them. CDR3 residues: CASSPRGRGLSNQPQHF. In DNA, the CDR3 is TGTGCCAGTAGTCCCCGGGGGAGGGGATTAAGCAATCAGCCCCAGCATTTT.

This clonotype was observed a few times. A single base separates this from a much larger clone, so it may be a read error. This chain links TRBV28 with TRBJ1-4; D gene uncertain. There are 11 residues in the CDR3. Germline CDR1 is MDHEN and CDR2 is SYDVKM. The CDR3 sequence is CVSSMYEKLFF. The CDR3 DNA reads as TGTGTCAGCAGTATGTATGAAAAACTGTTTTTT.

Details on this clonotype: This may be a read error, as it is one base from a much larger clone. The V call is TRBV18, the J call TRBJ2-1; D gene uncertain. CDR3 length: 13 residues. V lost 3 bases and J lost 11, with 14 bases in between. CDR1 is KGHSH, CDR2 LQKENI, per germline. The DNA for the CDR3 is TGTGCCAGCTCACCTTTCGGGTCCCATAAGCAGTTCTTC. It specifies CASSPFGSHKQFF.

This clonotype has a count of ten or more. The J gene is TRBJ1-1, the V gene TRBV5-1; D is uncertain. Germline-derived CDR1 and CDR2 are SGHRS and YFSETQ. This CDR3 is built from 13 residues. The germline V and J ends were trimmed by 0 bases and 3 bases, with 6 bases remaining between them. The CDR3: CASSLDGDTEAFF. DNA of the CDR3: TGCGCCAGCAGCTTGGATGGGGACACTGAAGCTTTCTTT. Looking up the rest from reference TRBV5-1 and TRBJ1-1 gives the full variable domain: KAGVTQTPRYLIKTRGQQVTLSCSPISGHRSVSWYQQTPGQGLQFLFEYFSETQRNKGNFPGRFSGRQFSNSRSEMNVSTLELGDSALYLCASSLDGDTEAFFGQGTRLTVV.

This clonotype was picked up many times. The DNA of the CDR3 is TGTGCCAGTAGTATGGGGACCCCTTCCGAGCAGTACTTC. Translated: CASSMGTPSEQYF. This chain links TRBV19 with TRBJ2-7; D is possibly TRBD1 or TRBD2 (5 bases each). V lost 3 bases, J lost 6 bases, and 12 bases lay in between. From germline, CDR1 is LNHDA and CDR2 SQIVND (reference sequence). The CDR3 covers 13 residues.